This record concerns one T cell receptor beta chain sequence. Authors' analysis steps: From reference gene primer amplification, estimates of nucleated cell counts were derived. The repertoire was sequenced with immunoSEQ multiplex PCR; TCRdb's copy has only in-frame clones and lacks some. That table supplies the V and J calls and clone size; D and trimming were determined from the DNA. The sample has more than 300,000 clones, around nine tenths seen once. This specimen belongs to a study of blood T cell repertoires in COVID-19. Overall study: T cells, B-cell-depleted T cells, or PBMCs supplied cDNA or gDNA.

Cohorts were determined from participant-reported clinical history. Two negative PCRs, clearance, or symptom resolution were required of recovered Cohort 3 donors. CDR3 length: 14 residues. From germline, CDR1 is MGHRA and CDR2 YSYEKL. V gave up 3 bases and J gave up 2 bases; unmatched junction bases: 4. Material: PBMCs or T cells enriched from blood (not recorded which). This sequence originates from a woman aged 18 to 35 who had recovered from COVID-19. The V gene is TRBV4-1, the J gene TRBJ2-7, with 7 bases matching TRBD1. The CDR3 nucleotides are TGCGCCAGCAGCCACGGACAGGCCGCCTACGAGCAGTACTTC. This gives the protein CASSHGQAAYEQYF.